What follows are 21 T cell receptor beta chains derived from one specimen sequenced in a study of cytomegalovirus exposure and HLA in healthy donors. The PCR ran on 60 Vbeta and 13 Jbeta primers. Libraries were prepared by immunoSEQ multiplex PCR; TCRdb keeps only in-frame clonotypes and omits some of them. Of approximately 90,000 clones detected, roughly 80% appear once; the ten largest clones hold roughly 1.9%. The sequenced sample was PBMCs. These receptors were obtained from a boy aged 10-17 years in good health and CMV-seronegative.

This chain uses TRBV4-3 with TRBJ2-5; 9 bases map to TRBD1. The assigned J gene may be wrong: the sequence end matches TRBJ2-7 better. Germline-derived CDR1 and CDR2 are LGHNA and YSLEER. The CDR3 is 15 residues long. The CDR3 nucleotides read TGCGCCAGCAGCCAGGGACAGGGAGTTGGGTACGAGCAGTACTTC. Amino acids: CASSQGQGVGYEQYF.

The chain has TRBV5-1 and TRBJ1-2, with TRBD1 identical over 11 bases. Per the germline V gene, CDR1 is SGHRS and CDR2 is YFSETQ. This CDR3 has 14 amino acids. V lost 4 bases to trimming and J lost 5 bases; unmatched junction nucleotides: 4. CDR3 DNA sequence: TGCGCCAGCAGCGCCGGGACAGGGGGTTATGGCTACACCTTC. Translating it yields CASSAGTGGYGYTF.

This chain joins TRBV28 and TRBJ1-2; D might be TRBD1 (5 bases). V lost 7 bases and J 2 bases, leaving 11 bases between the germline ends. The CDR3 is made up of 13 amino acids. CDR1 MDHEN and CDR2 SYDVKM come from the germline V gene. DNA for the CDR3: TGTGCCAGCATCGCTGGGGGGAACTATGGCTACACCTTC. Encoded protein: CASIAGGNYGYTF.

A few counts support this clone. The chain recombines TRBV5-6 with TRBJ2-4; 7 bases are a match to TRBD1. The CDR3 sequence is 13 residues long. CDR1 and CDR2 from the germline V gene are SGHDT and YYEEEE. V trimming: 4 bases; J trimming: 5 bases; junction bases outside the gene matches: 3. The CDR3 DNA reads TGTGCCAGCAGCCCAGGGACAGAAAACATTCAGTACTTC. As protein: CASSPGTENIQYF.

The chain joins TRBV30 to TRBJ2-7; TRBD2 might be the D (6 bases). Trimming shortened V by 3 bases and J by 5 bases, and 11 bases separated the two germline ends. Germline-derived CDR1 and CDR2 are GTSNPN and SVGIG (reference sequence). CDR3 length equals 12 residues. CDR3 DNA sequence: TGTGCCTGGAGCGACGGGGGAAACGAGCAGTACTTC. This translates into CAWSDGGNEQYF. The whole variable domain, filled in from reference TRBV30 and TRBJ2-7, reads SQTIHQWPATLVQPVGSPLSLECTVEGTSNPNLYWYRQAAGRGLQLLFYSVGIGQISSEVPQNLSASRPQDRQFILSSKKLLLSDSGFYLCAWSDGGNEQYFGPGTRLTVT.

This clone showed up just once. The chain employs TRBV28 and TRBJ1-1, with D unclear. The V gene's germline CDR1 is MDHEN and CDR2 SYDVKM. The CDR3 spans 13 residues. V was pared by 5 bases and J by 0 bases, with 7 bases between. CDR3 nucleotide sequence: TGTGCCAGCAGTCCTTCCTTGAACACTGAAGCTTTCTTT. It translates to CASSPSLNTEAFF.

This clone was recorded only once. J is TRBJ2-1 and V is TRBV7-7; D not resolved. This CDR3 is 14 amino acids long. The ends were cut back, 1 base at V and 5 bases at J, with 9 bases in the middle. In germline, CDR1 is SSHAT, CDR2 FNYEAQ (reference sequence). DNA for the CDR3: TGTGCCAGCAGCTTAGACCTCGCGGACAATGAGCAGTTCTTC. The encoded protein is CASSLDLADNEQFF.

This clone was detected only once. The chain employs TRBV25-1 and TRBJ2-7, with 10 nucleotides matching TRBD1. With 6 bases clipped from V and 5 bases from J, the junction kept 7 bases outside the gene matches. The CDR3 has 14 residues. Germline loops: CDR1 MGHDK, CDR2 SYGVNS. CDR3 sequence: CASRAGTGDHEQYF. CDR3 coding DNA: TGTGCCAGCAGGGCCGGGACAGGGGACCACGAGCAGTACTTC.

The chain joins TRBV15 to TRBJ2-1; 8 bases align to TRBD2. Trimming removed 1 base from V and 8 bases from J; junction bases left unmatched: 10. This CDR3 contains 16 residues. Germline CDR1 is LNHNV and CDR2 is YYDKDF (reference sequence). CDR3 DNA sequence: TGTGCCACCAGCAGAGGGGGGCGAGGACTAGCACATGAGCAGTTCTTC. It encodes CATSRGGRGLAHEQFF. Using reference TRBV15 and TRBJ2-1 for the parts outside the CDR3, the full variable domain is DAMVIQNPRYQVTQFGKPVTLSCSQTLNHNVMYWYQQKSSQAPKLLFHYYDKDFNNEADTPDNFQSRRPNTSFCFLDIRSPGLGDTAMYLCATSRGGRGLAHEQFFGPGTRLTVL.

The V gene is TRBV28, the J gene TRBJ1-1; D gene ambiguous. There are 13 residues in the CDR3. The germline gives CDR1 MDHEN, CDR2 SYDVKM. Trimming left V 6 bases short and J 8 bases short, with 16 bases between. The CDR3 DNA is TGTGCCAGCAGCCGCTCCGGACTGCTAGAAGCTTTCTTT. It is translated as CASSRSGLLEAFF.

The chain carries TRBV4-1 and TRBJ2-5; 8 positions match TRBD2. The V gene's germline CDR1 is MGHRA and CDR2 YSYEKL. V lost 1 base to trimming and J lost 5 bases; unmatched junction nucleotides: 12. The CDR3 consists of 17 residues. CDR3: CASSQGYSAGGDETQYF. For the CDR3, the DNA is TGCGCCAGCAGCCAAGGGTATTCGGCGGGAGGAGACGAGACCCAGTACTTC.

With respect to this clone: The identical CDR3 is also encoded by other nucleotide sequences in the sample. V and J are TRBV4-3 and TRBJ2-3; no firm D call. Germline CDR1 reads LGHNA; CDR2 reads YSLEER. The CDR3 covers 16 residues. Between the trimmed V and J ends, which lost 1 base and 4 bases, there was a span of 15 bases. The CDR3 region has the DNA TGCGCCAGCAGCCAAGTGTACGGAGCCGCCTCAGATACGCAGTATTTT. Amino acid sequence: CASSQVYGAASDTQYF.

The CDR3 sequence is CASSRYQGSTGELFF. CDR3 in DNA: TGCGCCAGCAGCCGATACCAGGGTTCCACCGGGGAGCTGTTTTTT. The chain recombines TRBV4-3 with TRBJ2-2; possibly TRBD1 for D (5 bases). This CDR3 region has 15 residues. The germline V gene has CDR1 LGHNA and CDR2 YSLEER. V gave up 4 bases and J gave up 4 bases, with 13 bases separating them.

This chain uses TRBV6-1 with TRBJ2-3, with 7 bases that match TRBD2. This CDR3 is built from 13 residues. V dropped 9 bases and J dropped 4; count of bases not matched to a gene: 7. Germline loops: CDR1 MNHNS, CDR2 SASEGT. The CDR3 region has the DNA TGTGCCAGTGGGGCGGGAGATCCAGATACGCAGTATTTT. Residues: CASGAGDPDTQYF.

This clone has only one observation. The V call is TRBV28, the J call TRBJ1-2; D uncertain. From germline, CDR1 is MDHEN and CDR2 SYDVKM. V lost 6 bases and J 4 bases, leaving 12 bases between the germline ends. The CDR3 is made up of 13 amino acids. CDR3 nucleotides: TGTGCCAGCAGCCCCGGGAGGATCTATGGCTACACCTTC. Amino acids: CASSPGRIYGYTF.

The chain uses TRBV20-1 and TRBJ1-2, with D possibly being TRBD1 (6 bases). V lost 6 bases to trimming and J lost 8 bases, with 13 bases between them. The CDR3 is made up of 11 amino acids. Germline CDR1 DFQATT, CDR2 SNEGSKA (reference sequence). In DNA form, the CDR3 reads TGCAGTGCCCCGCGGGGGGGCGGCTACACCTTC. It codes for CSAPRGGGYTF.

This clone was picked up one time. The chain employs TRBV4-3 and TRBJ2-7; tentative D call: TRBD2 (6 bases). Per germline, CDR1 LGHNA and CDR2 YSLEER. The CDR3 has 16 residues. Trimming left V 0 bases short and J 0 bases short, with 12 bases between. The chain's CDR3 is CASSQDYGGSSYEQYF. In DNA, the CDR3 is TGCGCCAGCAGCCAAGACTACGGGGGAAGCTCCTACGAGCAGTACTTC.

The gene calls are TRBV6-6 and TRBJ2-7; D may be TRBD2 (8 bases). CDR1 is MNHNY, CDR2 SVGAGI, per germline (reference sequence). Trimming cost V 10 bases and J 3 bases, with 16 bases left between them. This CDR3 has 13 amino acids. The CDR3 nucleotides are TGTGCCACCCGGGGGGGACAGTACTACGAGCAGTACTTC. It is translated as CATRGGQYYEQYF.

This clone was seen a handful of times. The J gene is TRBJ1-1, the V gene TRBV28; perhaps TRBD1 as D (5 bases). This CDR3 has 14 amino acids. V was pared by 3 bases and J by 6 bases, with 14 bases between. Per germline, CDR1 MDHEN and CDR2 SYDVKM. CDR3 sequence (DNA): TGTGCCAGCAGTTTTCGGGGGGTGGGCCCTGAAGCTTTCTTT. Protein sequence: CASSFRGVGPEAFF. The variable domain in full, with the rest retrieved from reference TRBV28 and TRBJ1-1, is DVKVTQSSRYLVKRTGEKVFLECVQDMDHENMFWYRQDPGLGLRLIYFSYDVKMKEKGDIPEGYSVSREKKERFSLILESASTNQTSMYLCASSFRGVGPEAFFGQGTRLTVV.

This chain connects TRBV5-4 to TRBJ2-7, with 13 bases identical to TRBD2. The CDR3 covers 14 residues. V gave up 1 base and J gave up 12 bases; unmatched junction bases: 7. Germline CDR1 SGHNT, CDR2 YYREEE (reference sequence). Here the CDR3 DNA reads TGTGCCAGCAGCTTGTCGACTAGCGGGGGGCGGAGGTACTTC. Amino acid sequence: CASSLSTSGGRRYF.

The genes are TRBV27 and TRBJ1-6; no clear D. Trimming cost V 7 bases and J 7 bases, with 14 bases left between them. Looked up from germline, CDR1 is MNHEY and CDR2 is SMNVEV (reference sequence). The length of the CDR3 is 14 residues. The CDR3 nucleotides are TGTGCCAGCAACGGTCGAAATCCAAATTCACCCCTCCACTTT. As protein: CASNGRNPNSPLHF.